The sequence of this T cell receptor (beta chain) was determined in a study of OX40 agonist ivuxolimab in advanced cancers. As for the study in general: Given to patients was ivuxolimab, an agonistic anti-OX40 (CD134) antibody.

Of note for this clone: The antigen is not known.

Regarding the study as a whole: The study found that CD8+ T cells averaged more expanded clones than CD4+. The work left the antigen specificity of expanded peripheral T cells undetermined.

The repertoire was sequenced with immunoSEQ multiplex PCR; TCRdb's copy has only in-frame clones and lacks some. The table shows 50,000 to 70,000 clones, with over 90% occurring only once. CDR3 length equals 16 residues. Trimming left V 1 base short and J 10 bases short, with 20 bases between. Germline V gene sequence: CDR1 SEHNR, CDR2 FQNEAQ (reference sequence). Source: CD4+ or CD8+ T cells sorted from blood, taken in a trial of the OX40 agonist ivuxolimab. V is TRBV7-9 and J is TRBJ2-1; no clear D. The clonotype originates from an adult with an advanced solid tumor such as melanoma, head and neck, liver or kidney cancer. The CDR3 spells CASSLEVWTRVGEQFF. In DNA, the CDR3 is TGTGCCAGCAGCTTAGAAGTCTGGACGAGAGTCGGCGAGCAGTTCTTC. The full variable domain, in which reference TRBV7-9 and TRBJ2-1 provide the parts outside the CDR3, is DTGVSQNPRHKITKRGQNVTFRCDPISEHNRLYWYRQTLGQGPEFLTYFQNEAQLEKSRLLSDRFSAERPKGSFSTLEIQRTEQGDSAMYLCASSLEVWTRVGEQFFGPGTRLTVL.